This T cell receptor beta chain was identified in a study of T cells in Graves' hyperthyroidism and ophthalmopathy. Study details: Peripheral blood was collected at initial diagnosis, before any treatment.

Lactation, pregnancy, other autoimmune disease or uncontrolled infection excluded patients. This CDR3 is 14 amino acids long. V was pared by 7 bases and J by 4 bases, with 4 bases of the junction left unmatched. In germline, CDR1 is SNHLY, CDR2 FYNNEI. RNA transcripts yielded amplified TCR beta CDR3 regions. Initially, a first-round RT-PCR of the TCR CDR3 employed the HTBI primer set. TCRdb fed the multiplex PCR reads into MiXCR, producing one record per CDR3 protein. The sample includes 450,000 to 600,000 distinct CDR3 sequences, 14% of them seen just once. Sequenced sample: blood. The genes are TRBV2 and TRBJ1-2; 12 positions agree with TRBD1. This clonotype was sampled from a woman in her forties with Graves' hyperthyroidism. CDR3 nucleotides: TGTGCCAGCATCCCGGGACAGGGGGCCTATGGCTACACCTTC. It translates to CASIPGQGAYGYTF.